Below are 32 T cell receptor beta chains sequenced from a single sample in a study of blood T cell repertoires in COVID-19. Only in-frame clones appear in the TCRdb table, and some are missing; sequencing was by immunoSEQ multiplex PCR. Among about 50,000 clones listed, around four fifths were seen once. The source material was peripheral blood. The receptors stem from a human donor in a cohort sampled during active COVID-19.

The gene calls are TRBV9 and TRBJ2-7, with unresolved D. The length of the CDR3 is 14 residues. With 0 bases removed from V and 0 bases from J, the gap between germline ends came to 7 bases. Per germline, CDR1 SGDLS and CDR2 YYNGEE. Here the CDR3 DNA reads TGTGCCAGCAGCGTAGGCCCGGGCTCCTACGAGCAGTACTTC. Its translation: CASSVGPGSYEQYF.

This clone was recorded a few times. The V call is TRBV18, the J call TRBJ1-2; 8 bases line up with TRBD1. Trimming removed 3 bases from V and 4 bases from J; junction bases left unmatched: 13. The germline V gene encodes CDR1 KGHSH and CDR2 LQKENI. CDR3 size: 17 residues. The chain's CDR3 is CASSPSAFAGGIYGYTF. The CDR3 nucleotides read TGTGCCAGCTCACCCAGTGCATTTGCAGGGGGCATCTATGGCTACACCTTC.

This chain connects TRBV27 to TRBJ2-5, with D possibly being TRBD2 (6 bases). Germline-derived CDR1 and CDR2 are MNHEY and SMNVEV (reference sequence). The V end was cut by 0 bases, the J end by 7 bases, with 21 bases between. The CDR3 is 17 amino acids. In DNA, the CDR3 is TGTGCCAGCAGTTTATCCCCACCTATAGGGCGGGGAGGGACCCAGTACTTC. Translating gives CASSLSPPIGRGGTQYF.

The J gene is TRBJ1-4, the V gene TRBV6-2 or TRBV6-3; no firm D call. V shed 5 bases and J shed 1 base, with 14 bases lying between them. In germline, CDR1 is MNHEY, CDR2 SVGEGT. This CDR3 is 16 amino acids long. CDR3 DNA sequence: TGTGCCAGCAGTAGAGCTACTTCGGGAACTAATGAAAAACTGTTTTTT. Amino acids: CASSRATSGTNEKLFF.

The CDR3 region has the DNA TGTGCCAGCAGCCGTCTCTGGACAGCAAACATTCAGTACTTC. Encoded protein: CASSRLWTANIQYF. The chain combines TRBV11-2 with TRBJ2-4; D possibly corresponds to TRBD1 (6 bases). CDR3 length: 14 amino acids. The germline gives CDR1 SGHAT, CDR2 FQNNGV. Trimming shortened V by 5 bases and J by 6 bases, and 14 bases separated the two germline ends.

The chain employs TRBV11-3 and TRBJ2-1; 13 positions match TRBD2. The CDR3 extends over 16 amino acids. Losses at the gene ends were 3 bases for V and 8 bases for J; bases not matched to a gene: 7. CDR1 is SGHNT and CDR2 is YENEEA in the germline V gene. The chain's CDR3 is CASSLQLAGGLDEQFF. CDR3 coding DNA: TGTGCCAGCAGCTTGCAACTAGCGGGGGGGCTGGATGAGCAGTTCTTC.

The chain couples TRBV6-6 to TRBJ1-5; 7 bases are a match to TRBD1. The CDR3 consists of 16 residues. V dropped 8 bases and J dropped 0; count of bases not matched to a gene: 10. Germline CDR1 and CDR2: MNHNY and SVGAGI (reference sequence). CDR3 in amino acids: CASVASQGRSNQPQHF. CDR3 nucleotides: TGTGCCAGCGTCGCATCACAGGGGCGTAGCAATCAGCCCCAGCATTTT.

On this clone itself: The germline gene is not matched at one end of the junction; a read error may be the cause. CDR3 amino acids: CASSLAGGRYEQYF. The CDR3 nucleotides are TGTGCCAGCAGCCTAGCGGGGGGGCGGTACGAGCAGTACTTC. The chain uses TRBV7-9 and TRBJ2-7; 12 positions agree with TRBD2. The CDR3 totals 14 residues. Per the germline V gene, CDR1 is SEHNR and CDR2 is FQNEAQ (reference sequence).

The J gene is TRBJ2-5, the V gene TRBV15, with 8 bases that match TRBD2. V gave up 3 bases and J gave up 6 bases; unmatched junction bases: 18. The CDR3 runs 18 residues. CDR1 and CDR2 from the germline V gene are LNHNV and YYDKDF (reference sequence). As DNA, the CDR3 is TGTGCCACCAGCAGGGAGCGGGGCGGGGGGAGGTCCACAAAGACCCAGTACTTC. It translates to CATSRERGGGRSTKTQYF.

The rearrangement uses TRBV11-2 and TRBJ2-7; TRBD1 agrees at 12 bases. The CDR3 length is 14 residues. The ends lost 5 bases at V and 5 bases at J; junction bases unmatched: 4. CDR1 and CDR2 (germline): SGHAT, FQNNGV. CDR3 coding DNA: TGTGCCAGCAGCACGGGACAGGGGGCTGACGAGCAGTACTTC. Translated: CASSTGQGADEQYF.

The chain carries TRBV6-4 and TRBJ1-2, with TRBD1 as a possible D gene (5 bases). The CDR3 covers 14 residues. V lost 2 bases, J lost 7 bases, and 14 bases lay in between. Germline lookup yields CDR1 MRHNA and CDR2 SNTAGT. The CDR3 coding sequence is TGTGCCAGCAGTGACACCCCGGGAGGGACTGGCTACACCTTC. It codes for CASSDTPGGTGYTF.

The CDR3 DNA reads as TGTGCCAGCAGCTCAGCAGGACAGGTTCGTCCTTATGGCTACACCTTC. The encoded protein is CASSSAGQVRPYGYTF. This chain joins TRBV7-9 and TRBJ1-2; 7 positions agree with TRBD1. The CDR3 is 16 residues long. Germline-derived CDR1 and CDR2 are SEHNR and FQNEAQ (reference sequence). J gave up 5 bases and V 4 bases, and 13 bases lay outside the gene matches.

V usage is TRBV6-1 and J usage is TRBJ2-7; D unresolved. The V and J ends lost 1 base and 0 bases respectively, with 13 bases between them. CDR1 is MNHNS, CDR2 SASEGT, per germline. The CDR3 has 16 amino acids. This CDR3 reads CASSEVLGDNSYEQYF. The CDR3 DNA reads TGTGCCAGCAGTGAAGTCCTCGGAGATAACTCCTACGAGCAGTACTTC.

The rearrangement joins TRBV19 to TRBJ2-7; a possible D gene is TRBD2 (7 bases). With 6 bases removed from V and 3 bases from J, the gap between germline ends came to 12 bases. CDR1 LNHDA and CDR2 SQIVND come from the germline V gene (reference sequence). The CDR3 covers 13 residues. The CDR3 bases are TGTGCCAGTAGAGGGGGGGGAGACTACGAGCAGTACTTC. Translated: CASRGGGDYEQYF.

The genes are TRBV7-3 and TRBJ2-5, with TRBD2 matching 7 bases. Germline loops: CDR1 SGHTA, CDR2 FQGTGA. The CDR3 has 15 amino acids. The junction had 6 bases not matched to a gene; V was cut back by 5 bases and J by 0 bases. The CDR3 reads CASSRTGGYQETQYF. The DNA for the CDR3 is TGTGCCAGCAGCAGGACCGGGGGGTACCAAGAGACCCAGTACTTC.

V and J are TRBV7-9 and TRBJ1-2; no definite D call. The CDR3 extends over 11 amino acids. Looked up from germline, CDR1 is SEHNR and CDR2 is FQNEAQ (reference sequence). The germline V and J ends were trimmed by 3 bases and 4 bases, with 3 bases remaining between them. The CDR3 reads CASSFLYGYTF. The DNA of the CDR3 is TGTGCCAGCAGCTTTCTCTATGGCTACACCTTC.

This chain joins TRBV6-1 and TRBJ2-2, with D possibly TRBD1 on 5 matching bases. Germline CDR1 is MNHNS and CDR2 is SASEGT. The CDR3 sequence is 18 residues long. The V and J ends lost 2 bases and 0 bases respectively, with 16 bases between them. CDR3 nucleotides: TGTGCCAGCAGTGAATTTGGACACCGGTTCGCGAACACCGGGGAGCTGTTTTTT. Translated: CASSEFGHRFANTGELFF.

The rearrangement links TRBV7-9 to TRBJ1-1; possibly TRBD1 for D (5 bases). Germline CDR1 and CDR2: SEHNR and FQNEAQ (reference sequence). V shed 2 bases and J shed 6 bases, with 13 bases lying between them. The CDR3 spans 14 residues. CDR3 nucleotides: TGTGCCAGCAGCTTACTTCAGGGAAGCTCTGAAGCTTTCTTT. Amino acid sequence: CASSLLQGSSEAFF.

V is TRBV13 and J is TRBJ2-3; 12 nucleotides line up with TRBD2. V shed 6 bases and J 8 bases; nucleotides not matched to a gene: 6. This CDR3 has 14 residues. The V gene's germline CDR1 is PRHDT and CDR2 FYEKMQ (reference sequence). The CDR3 region is CASRLAGGRGTQYF. The DNA for the CDR3 is TGTGCCAGCAGACTAGCGGGGGGCCGGGGTACGCAGTATTTT. Combining the CDR3 with reference TRBV13 and TRBJ2-3 gives the whole variable domain AAGVIQSPRHLIKEKRETATLKCYPIPRHDTVYWYQQGPGQDPQFLISFYEKMQSDKGSIPDRFSAQQFSDYHSELNMSSLELGDSALYFCASRLAGGRGTQYFGPGTRLTVL.

This clone has just one count. The rearrangement uses TRBV11-2 and TRBJ2-3; 7 bases agree with TRBD1. CDR1 is SGHAT and CDR2 is FQNNGV in the germline V gene. V lost 4 bases, J lost 2 bases, and 6 bases stayed unmatched. CDR3 length: 15 amino acids. The CDR3 reads CASSSTGRSTDTQYF. DNA for the CDR3: TGTGCCAGCAGCTCGACAGGGAGATCCACAGATACGCAGTATTTT.

This clone was picked up a small number of times. V and J are TRBV29-1 and TRBJ1-1; D perhaps matches TRBD1 (6 bases). This CDR3 has 13 residues. The V end lost 7 bases, the J end lost 2 bases, and 14 bases lay between the germline ends. Germline V CDR1 and CDR2: SQVTM, ANQGSEA. CDR3 in amino acids: CSGGGQFNTEAFF. CDR3 DNA sequence: TGCAGCGGGGGGGGGCAGTTTAACACTGAAGCTTTCTTT.

The chain is built from TRBV4-1 and TRBJ1-1; tentative D call: TRBD1 (5 bases). The CDR3 is made up of 14 amino acids. Germline CDR1 and CDR2: MGHRA and YSYEKL. V was cut by 4 bases and J by 3 bases, with 12 bases left in between. The CDR3 is CASSPRGGDTEAFF. The CDR3 nucleotides are TGCGCCAGCAGCCCAAGGGGAGGGGACACTGAAGCTTTCTTT.

The chain recombines TRBV2 with TRBJ2-1; D is unresolved. This CDR3 has 11 residues. CDR1 and CDR2 (germline): SNHLY, FYNNEI. Trimming shortened V by 2 bases and J by 8 bases, and 4 bases separated the two germline ends. The CDR3 DNA follows: TGTGCCAGCAGTGAAATCGATGAGCAGTTCTTC. Amino acid sequence: CASSEIDEQFF.

This chain links TRBV10-3 with TRBJ2-7; D is possibly TRBD1 (7 bases). Trimming shortened V by 9 bases and J by 6 bases, and 15 bases separated the two germline ends. Germline lookup yields CDR1 ENHRY and CDR2 SYGVKD. The CDR3 contains 12 residues. The CDR3 nucleotides are TGTGCCATGGCAGGGGGGTTTGCCGAGCAGTACTTC. Amino acids: CAMAGGFAEQYF.

This clone was observed once. This chain connects TRBV18 to TRBJ2-7; possibly TRBD2 for D (7 bases). This CDR3 contains 15 residues. Germline CDR1 is KGHSH and CDR2 is LQKENI. Trimming shortened V by 6 bases and J by 0 bases, and 15 bases separated the two germline ends. The CDR3 DNA follows: TGTGCCAGCTCCCTCGAGGGGGGGGGCTCCTACGAGCAGTACTTC. The encoded protein is CASSLEGGGSYEQYF.

The chain links TRBV5-1 to TRBJ2-3, with TRBD2 matching 15 bases. Germline-derived CDR1 and CDR2 are SGHRS and YFSETQ. CDR3 length: 17 residues. With 4 bases clipped from V and 3 bases from J, the junction kept 6 bases outside the gene matches. The CDR3 sequence is CASSRGTSGGFTDTQYF. The CDR3 DNA is TGCGCCAGCAGCAGAGGGACTAGCGGGGGGTTTACAGATACGCAGTATTTT.

The rearrangement uses TRBV15 and TRBJ1-6, with D uncertain. CDR3 length: 13 amino acids. Trimming pared 9 bases from V and 8 bases from J, leaving 14 bases between. Germline assignment: CDR1 LNHNV and CDR2 YYDKDF (reference sequence). The chain's CDR3 is CATSGGYDSPLHF. CDR3 DNA: TGTGCCACGTCCGGCGGGTACGATTCACCCCTCCACTTT.

V and J are TRBV10-3 and TRBJ1-2; no clear D gene. The length of the CDR3 is 12 residues. V was shortened by 3 bases and J by 4 bases, with 6 bases between the two germline ends. The V gene's germline CDR1 is ENHRY and CDR2 SYGVKD. This CDR3 is CAISDPVYGYTF. The CDR3 coding sequence is TGTGCCATCAGTGACCCGGTCTATGGCTACACCTTC.

This rearrangement joins TRBV6-5 to TRBJ2-3; the D gene is possibly TRBD1 (5 bases). Per the germline V gene, CDR1 is MNHEY and CDR2 is SVGAGI. V shed 7 bases and J shed 1 base, with 12 bases lying between them. The CDR3 loop spans 14 amino acids. CDR3 sequence reads: CASTWGRGTDTQYF. The CDR3 DNA follows: TGTGCCAGCACTTGGGGCAGGGGCACAGATACGCAGTATTTT.

In this sample, this clone turned up once. This rearrangement joins TRBV7-2 to TRBJ1-4, with 8 bases aligning to TRBD1. The CDR3 extends over 15 amino acids. The germline V gene has CDR1 SGHTA and CDR2 FQGNSA. J was trimmed by 8 bases and V by 4 bases; bases with no gene match: 9. The CDR3 coding sequence is TGTGCCAGCAGCTCGCAGGGGGCGCAAAGCGAAAAACTGTTTTTT. This gives the protein CASSSQGAQSEKLFF.

The J gene is TRBJ2-2, the V gene TRBV9, with D unclear. Germline lookup yields CDR1 SGDLS and CDR2 YYNGEE. There are 14 residues in the CDR3. Trimming left V 0 bases short and J 4 bases short, with 7 bases between. This chain's CDR3 is CASSVVAVTGELFF. The CDR3 bases are TGTGCCAGCAGCGTAGTGGCGGTCACCGGGGAGCTGTTTTTT. The complete variable domain, with remaining parts taken from reference TRBV9 and TRBJ2-2, reads DSGVTQTPKHLITATGQRVTLRCSPRSGDLSVYWYQQSLDQGLQFLIQYYNGEERAKGNILERFSAQQFPDLHSELNLSSLELGDSALYFCASSVVAVTGELFFGEGSRLTVL.

The CDR3 loop is CASSVGVGPYNEQFF. CDR3 DNA: TGTGCCAGCAGCGTAGGGGTGGGGCCCTACAATGAGCAGTTCTTC. V usage is TRBV9 and J usage is TRBJ2-1; possible D gene TRBD1, 5 bases. Trimming shortened V by 0 bases and J by 2 bases, and 9 bases separated the two germline ends. Per the germline V gene, CDR1 is SGDLS and CDR2 is YYNGEE. This CDR3 has 15 amino acids.